The 5 T cell receptor beta chains given below trace back to one sample, sequenced in a study of CD8 T cells in Susac syndrome. Random hexamers were used to reverse transcribe an amount of about 0.45 to 1 ug RNA. One entry per CDR3 protein results from TCRdb running MiXCR on the immunoSEQ multiplex PCR reads. This table has about 100,000 distinct CDR3 sequences, 95% appearing once. The sample was CD8+ T cells from PBMCs. These receptors were obtained from a human donor with Susac syndrome.

The gene calls are TRBV5-1 and TRBJ1-6, with TRBD1 as a possible D gene (5 bases). CDR3 size: 15 residues. Germline assignment: CDR1 SGHRS and CDR2 YFSETQ. V lost 3 bases, J lost 5 bases, and 12 bases lay in between. The CDR3, as DNA: TGCGCCAGCAGCTACACAGGAGAGAATAATTCACCCCTCCACTTT. It is translated as CASSYTGENNSPLHF.

This chain connects TRBV20-1 to TRBJ2-1; unclear D gene. Germline assignment: CDR1 DFQATT and CDR2 SNEGSKA (reference sequence). The length of the CDR3 is 13 residues. Trimming cost V 3 bases and J 4 bases, with 10 bases left between them. Here the CDR3 DNA reads TGCAGTGCTAGCGCGGCGCAGTACAATGAGCAGTTCTTC. Translation: CSASAAQYNEQFF.

V is TRBV5-1 and J is TRBJ2-1; 12 bases line up with TRBD2. The CDR3 runs 14 residues. CDR1 and CDR2 from the germline V gene are SGHRS and YFSETQ. Unmatched junction bases numbered 1, after V lost 2 bases and J lost 7 bases. CDR3 in amino acids: CASSFGTSGNEQFF. The CDR3 coding sequence is TGCGCCAGCAGCTTCGGGACTAGCGGGAATGAGCAGTTCTTC.

V gene TRBV20-1 combines with J gene TRBJ2-1, with D perhaps matching TRBD2 (5 bases). Germline lookup yields CDR1 DFQATT and CDR2 SNEGSKA (reference sequence). Trimming stripped 7 bases from V and 8 bases from J, with 24 bases between. The CDR3 consists of 15 residues. The CDR3 nucleotides are TGCAGTGGGAGGTCCTCGCTTGTTTCGATATATGAGCAGTTCTTC. Translation: CSGRSSLVSIYEQFF.

The chain carries TRBV20-1 and TRBJ1-1; 10 bases agree with TRBD1. V lost 4 bases, J lost 4 bases, and 6 bases stayed unmatched. Germline V lookup: CDR1 DFQATT, CDR2 SNEGSKA (reference sequence). The CDR3 loop spans 14 amino acids. The CDR3 sequence: CSATAGTGVTEAFF. The CDR3 nucleotides read TGCAGTGCTACCGCCGGGACAGGGGTCACTGAAGCTTTCTTT.